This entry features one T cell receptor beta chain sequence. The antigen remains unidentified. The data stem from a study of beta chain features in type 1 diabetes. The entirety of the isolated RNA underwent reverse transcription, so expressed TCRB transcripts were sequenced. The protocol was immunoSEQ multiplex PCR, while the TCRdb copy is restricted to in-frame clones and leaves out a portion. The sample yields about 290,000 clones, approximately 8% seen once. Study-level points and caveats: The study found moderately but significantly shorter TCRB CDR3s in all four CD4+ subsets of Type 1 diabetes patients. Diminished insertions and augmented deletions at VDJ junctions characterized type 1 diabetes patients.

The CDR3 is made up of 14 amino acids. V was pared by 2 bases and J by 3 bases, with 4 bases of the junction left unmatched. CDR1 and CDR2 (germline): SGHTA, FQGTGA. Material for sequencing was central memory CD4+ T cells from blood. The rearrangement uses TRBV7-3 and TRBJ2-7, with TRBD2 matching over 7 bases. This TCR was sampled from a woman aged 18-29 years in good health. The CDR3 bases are TGTGCCAGCAGCTTAGAGCTAGCGGTCTACGAGCAGTACTTC. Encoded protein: CASSLELAVYEQYF. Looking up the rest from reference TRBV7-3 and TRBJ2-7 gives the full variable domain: GAGVSQTPSNKVTEKGKYVELRCDPISGHTALYWYRQSLGQGPEFLIYFQGTGAADDSGLPNDRFFAVRPEGSVSTLKIQRTERGDSAVYLCASSLELAVYEQYFGPGTRLTVT.